The rows below give T cell receptor beta chains drawn from one sample of a study of T cells after yellow fever vaccination. One entry per CDR3 protein, called by TCRdb with MiXCR from the 5' RACE reads. Altogether approximately 550,000 distinct CDR3 sequences are present, about 14% being singletons, with the ten largest covering about 14%. Sequencing was performed on PBMCs, taken on the day of the yellow fever booster vaccination. These TCRs come from a man aged 25-40 years who received the YFV17D yellow fever vaccine. The CDR3 runs from the conserved cysteine through the conserved F or W. Each record gives: D gene, J gene, clone size, V gene, CDR3 DNA, CDR3 protein. A D gene is named only where the DNA matches it firmly. Not every row has a clone size; where given, it reads once, few, many or a size class.

D gene: TRBD1; J gene: TRBJ2-6; clone size: -; V gene: TRBV12-3/TRBV12-4; CDR3 DNA: TGTGCCAGCAGTTTACGGACAGGGAGGAACTCTGGGGCCAACGTCCTGACTTTC; CDR3 protein: CASSLRTGRNSGANVLTF
D gene: -; J gene: TRBJ2-1; clone size: -; V gene: TRBV12-3/TRBV12-4; CDR3 DNA: TGTGCCAGCAGTTTTATGGCGCGAGATGTGATCTTC; CDR3 protein: CASSFMARDVIF
D gene: TRBD2; J gene: TRBJ2-5; clone size: -; V gene: TRBV7-9; CDR3 DNA: TGTGCCAGCAGCCCGGGGGGTGGTGGAAAGACCCAGTACTTC; CDR3 protein: CASSPGGGGKTQYF
D gene: TRBD1; J gene: TRBJ1-2; clone size: -; V gene: TRBV19; CDR3 DNA: TGTGCCAGTAGACCCGGGACAGGAGGAGGGGGCTACACCTTC; CDR3 protein: CASRPGTGGGGYTF
D gene: -; J gene: TRBJ2-1; clone size: many; V gene: TRBV4-1; CDR3 DNA: TGCGCCAGCAGCCAGGTGGACAGCAGCTCCTACAATGAGCAGTTCTTC; CDR3 protein: CASSQVDSSSYNEQFF
D gene: TRBD2; J gene: TRBJ2-2; clone size: few; V gene: TRBV20-1; CDR3 DNA: TGCAGTGCTCAAGCGGGAGACGACACCGGGGAGCTGTTTTTT; CDR3 protein: CSAQAGDDTGELFF
D gene: -; J gene: TRBJ1-1; clone size: -; V gene: TRBV5-1; CDR3 DNA: TGCGCCAGCAGCTTGGAACAGCCTGGGGGGACAAAAGCTTTCTTT; CDR3 protein: CASSLEQPGGTKAFF
D gene: -; J gene: TRBJ2-2; clone size: many; V gene: TRBV19; CDR3 DNA: TGTGCCAGTAGTAAGGGGCTGGGGAACACCGGGGAGCTGTTTTTT; CDR3 protein: CASSKGLGNTGELFF
D gene: -; J gene: TRBJ2-7; clone size: few; V gene: TRBV5-1; CDR3 DNA: TGCGCCAGCAGCCCCCAGACAGGCACCTACGAGCAGTACTTC; CDR3 protein: CASSPQTGTYEQYF
D gene: -; J gene: TRBJ2-1; clone size: -; V gene: TRBV6-4; CDR3 DNA: TGTGCCAGCAGTGGTGGAGGGGGCTCAGAGTACAATGAGCAGTTCTTC; CDR3 protein: CASSGGGGSEYNEQFF